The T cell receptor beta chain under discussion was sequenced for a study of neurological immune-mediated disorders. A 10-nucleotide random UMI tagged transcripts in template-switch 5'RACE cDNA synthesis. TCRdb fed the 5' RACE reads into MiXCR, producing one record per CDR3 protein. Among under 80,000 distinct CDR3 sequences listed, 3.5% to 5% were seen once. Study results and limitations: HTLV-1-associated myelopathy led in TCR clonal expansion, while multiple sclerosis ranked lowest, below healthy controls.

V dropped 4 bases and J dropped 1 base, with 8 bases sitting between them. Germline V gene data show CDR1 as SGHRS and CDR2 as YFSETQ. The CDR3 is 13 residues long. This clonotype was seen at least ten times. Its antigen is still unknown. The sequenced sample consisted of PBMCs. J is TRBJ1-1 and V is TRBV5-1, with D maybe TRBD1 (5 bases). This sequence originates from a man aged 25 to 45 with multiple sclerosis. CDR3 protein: CASSVGQNTEAFF. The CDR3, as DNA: TGCGCCAGCAGCGTCGGACAGAACACTGAAGCTTTCTTT.